Given below is one T cell receptor (beta chain) in context. The antigen is unknown. The method, 5' RACE with UMI labels, was used to prepare the TRB cDNA libraries. TCRdb re-called the 5' RACE reads and gives one entry per CDR3 protein, without DNA. The sample has about 53,000 distinct CDR3 sequences; the top ten hold approximately 0.52%. The data were obtained in a study of CXCR3-negative and CXCR3-positive naive CD8 T cells. Study conclusions and caveats: More hydrophobic TRB CDR3s were found in CXCR3-positive naive cells than in CXCR3-negative naive cells.

This CDR3 has 15 residues. The germline gives CDR1 SGHTA, CDR2 FQGNSA. J is TRBJ2-3 and V is TRBV7-2; TCRdb outputs TRBD2, but without DNA this stays unchecked. The clonotype comes from a human donor in good health. Some clones in this sample may be carry-over from other donors' samples. Source material: naive CXCR3+ CD8+ T cells from blood. Subset defined: CD45RO-CCR7+CD27+CD95- naive CD8+ T cells expressing CXCR3 (TNR3+). The CDR3 region is CASSQARGGADTQYF.